The next 27 T cell receptor beta chains were all read from a single sample in a study of blood T cell repertoires in COVID-19. The repertoire was sequenced with immunoSEQ multiplex PCR; TCRdb's copy has only in-frame clones and lacks some. This repertoire shows approximately 110,000 clones, around 89% found once; its top ten account for 32%. The sequencing input was peripheral blood. These receptors all stem from a woman aged 80 or over with acute or convalescent COVID-19.

This clone was recorded only once. The V call is TRBV7-9, the J call TRBJ2-7; D is perhaps TRBD1 (6 bases). V was shortened by 3 bases and J by 2 bases, with 11 bases between the two germline ends. The length of the CDR3 is 14 residues. The germline V gene encodes CDR1 SEHNR and CDR2 FQNEAQ (reference sequence). The CDR3 loop is CASSLREGAYEQYF. CDR3 nucleotides: TGTGCCAGCAGCTTGAGAGAGGGGGCCTACGAGCAGTACTTC.

The rearrangement links TRBV4-1 to TRBJ2-1, with 8 bases identical to TRBD2. The CDR3 consists of 18 residues. CDR1 is MGHRA, CDR2 YSYEKL, per germline. J was trimmed by 1 base and V by 0 bases; bases with no gene match: 8. This CDR3 reads CASSQEGGAGASYNEQFF. CDR3 in DNA: TGCGCCAGCAGCCAAGAAGGGGGAGCGGGGGCTTCCTACAATGAGCAGTTCTTC.

V and J are TRBV6-1 and TRBJ2-4, with 9 bases that match TRBD2. The CDR3 is made up of 19 amino acids. The V gene end was trimmed by 1 base and the J gene end by 2 bases; junction bases not matched to a gene: 12. Germline CDR1 MNHNS, CDR2 SASEGT. The CDR3 is CASSEDRASGDLTKNIQYF. The CDR3, as DNA: TGTGCCAGCAGTGAAGATCGGGCTAGCGGGGATCTAACCAAAAACATTCAGTACTTC.

The rearrangement uses TRBV4-1 and TRBJ1-2; the match to TRBD1 covers 7 bases. This CDR3 has 15 residues. The V gene's germline CDR1 is MGHRA and CDR2 YSYEKL. The J segment lost 7 bases and the V segment lost 5 bases, leaving 13 bases of the junction unmatched. CDR3 sequence: CASSFDRDVVSGYTF. The CDR3 nucleotides read TGCGCCAGCAGCTTCGACAGGGACGTTGTGAGTGGCTACACCTTC.

The chain combines TRBV11-2 with TRBJ2-1, with TRBD2 matching 7 bases. The V gene end was trimmed by 7 bases and the J gene end by 2 bases; junction bases not matched to a gene: 8. Looked up from germline, CDR1 is SGHAT and CDR2 is FQNNGV. The CDR3 spans 15 residues. The CDR3 DNA reads as TGTGCCAGCAAAGGGGCTCGGGGGGCCTACAATGAGCAGTTCTTC. It encodes CASKGARGAYNEQFF.

The J gene is TRBJ2-2, the V gene TRBV11-2, with TRBD1 matching 8 bases. CDR3 length equals 16 residues. The germline CDR1 and CDR2 sequences are SGHAT and FQNNGV. Losses at the gene ends were 5 bases for V and 2 bases for J; bases not matched to a gene: 7. The CDR3 DNA sequence: TGTGCCAGCAGCCTTCGGACAGGGCCTAACACCGGGGAGCTGTTTTTT. The encoded protein is CASSLRTGPNTGELFF.

The chain has TRBV7-3 and TRBJ2-2; 9 bases are shared with TRBD2. Germline V CDR1 and CDR2: SGHTA, FQGTGA. V dropped 2 bases and J dropped 0; count of bases not matched to a gene: 1. This CDR3 has 16 amino acids. CDR3 loop: CASSLLAGTNTGELFF. The CDR3 DNA sequence: TGTGCCAGCAGCTTACTAGCGGGAACGAACACCGGGGAGCTGTTTTTT.

This chain connects TRBV4-1 to TRBJ1-6; D perhaps matches TRBD1 (5 bases). CDR1 MGHRA and CDR2 YSYEKL come from the germline V gene. CDR3 length: 16 amino acids. Trimming stripped 3 bases from V and 3 bases from J, with 12 bases between. The CDR3 sequence: CASSHPDSFYNSPLHF. The CDR3 DNA reads TGCGCCAGCAGCCATCCCGACAGTTTCTATAATTCACCCCTCCACTTT.

The V call is TRBV3-1 (or the pseudogene TRBV3-2), the J call TRBJ1-3; TRBD1 might be the D (6 bases). The germline CDR1 and CDR2 sequences are LGHDT and YNNKEL (reference sequence). The CDR3 totals 16 residues. V was trimmed by 1 base and J by 1 base, leaving 11 bases between them. CDR3 coding DNA: TGTGCCAGCAGCCAAGGGGCAGGGGAGTCTGGAAACACCATATATTTT. Its translation: CASSQGAGESGNTIYF.

J is TRBJ2-5 and V is TRBV20-1; D may be TRBD1 (6 bases). CDR3 length: 15 amino acids. Germline lookup yields CDR1 DFQATT and CDR2 SNEGSKA (reference sequence). V lost 3 bases, J lost 0 bases, and 14 bases lay in between. The CDR3 sequence is CSASRTDKDQETQYF. The CDR3 bases are TGCAGTGCTAGTCGGACAGACAAAGACCAAGAGACCCAGTACTTC.

This chain links TRBV7-2 with TRBJ2-3; TRBD2 aligns across 7 bases. The V gene's germline CDR1 is SGHTA and CDR2 FQGNSA. V gave up 4 bases and J gave up 4 bases; unmatched junction bases: 11. The CDR3 runs 16 residues. The CDR3 spells CASSSQRGRPADTQYF. CDR3 DNA sequence: TGTGCCAGCAGCTCCCAGCGGGGCCGGCCAGCAGATACGCAGTATTTT.

The table lists this clone with a few counts. The rearrangement uses TRBV2 and TRBJ1-5, with 8 bases matching TRBD1. Germline lookup yields CDR1 SNHLY and CDR2 FYNNEI. The V and J ends lost 6 bases and 7 bases, in that order; junction bases with no gene match: 8. The CDR3 extends over 14 amino acids. The CDR3 nucleotides are TGTGCCAGCAGCTCGGACAGGGCTAAACAGCCCCAGCATTTT. Translating gives CASSSDRAKQPQHF.

CDR3 loop: CASSLIFMEGRVNSPLHF. In DNA, the CDR3 is TGTGCCAGCAGTTTAATATTTATGGAGGGCAGGGTTAATTCACCCCTCCACTTT. This sequence joins TRBV27 and TRBJ1-6, with D maybe TRBD1 (5 bases). V was shortened by 2 bases and J by 6 bases, with 20 bases between the two germline ends. The germline CDR1 and CDR2 sequences are MNHEY and SMNVEV (reference sequence). The CDR3 is made up of 18 amino acids.

The chain recombines TRBV7-8 with TRBJ1-1; 9 bases fit TRBD1. The CDR3 covers 15 residues. V dropped 4 bases and J dropped 4; count of bases not matched to a gene: 7. Germline V gene data show CDR1 as SGHVS and CDR2 as FQNEAQ. The CDR3 DNA follows: TGTGCCAGCAGCTATAGGGACAGGGTCGGCACTGAAGCTTTCTTT. Protein: CASSYRDRVGTEAFF.

V is TRBV11-3 and J is TRBJ2-3, with TRBD1 as a possible D gene (5 bases). The ends were cut back, 1 base at V and 2 bases at J, with 13 bases in the middle. From germline, CDR1 is SGHNT and CDR2 YENEEA. The CDR3 spans 16 residues. The CDR3 nucleotides are TGTGCCAGCAGCTTAGGGGCCCAGGGTAACACAGATACGCAGTATTTT. Amino acid sequence: CASSLGAQGNTDTQYF. Full variable domain (rest looked up from reference TRBV11-3 and TRBJ2-3): EAGVVQSPRYKIIEKKQPVAFWCNPISGHNTLYWYLQNLGQGPELLIRYENEEAVDDSQLPKDRFSAERLKGVDSTLKIQPAELGDSAVYLCASSLGAQGNTDTQYFGPGTRLTVL.

The V gene is TRBV12-5, the J gene TRBJ2-7, with D possibly being TRBD1 (8 bases). Germline CDR1 is LGHNT and CDR2 is FRNRAP. The CDR3 length is 18 residues. V lost 1 base to trimming and J lost 2 bases, with 21 bases between them. CDR3 loop: CASGLGGGGQVSTYEQYF. Written as DNA, the CDR3 is TGTGCTAGTGGTTTGGGAGGGGGGGGACAGGTCTCTACCTACGAGCAGTACTTC.

The chain links TRBV5-1 to TRBJ1-3; D gene uncertain. V dropped 0 bases and J dropped 5 bases, with 12 bases sitting between them. From germline, CDR1 is SGHRS and CDR2 YFSETQ. The CDR3 extends over 15 amino acids. The CDR3 protein is CASSLATSARNTIYF. For the CDR3, the DNA is TGCGCCAGCAGCTTGGCTACCTCTGCACGAAACACCATATATTTT.

The CDR3 spells CASSLGAVQGAIGYTF. CDR3 in DNA: TGTGCCAGCAGCTTGGGAGCAGTTCAGGGGGCTATCGGCTACACCTTC. The chain carries TRBV5-4 and TRBJ1-2; TRBD1 agrees at 8 bases. The germline V gene encodes CDR1 SGHNT and CDR2 YYREEE (reference sequence). The ends lost 0 bases at V and 8 bases at J; junction bases unmatched: 12. The CDR3 extends over 16 amino acids.

This clone was counted once. CDR3: CASRDRGSSYNSPLHF. CDR3 in DNA: TGTGCCAGCCGGGACAGGGGGAGCTCCTATAATTCACCCCTCCACTTT. This chain uses TRBV2 with TRBJ1-6, with TRBD1 identical over 11 bases. Germline V gene data show CDR1 as SNHLY and CDR2 as FYNNEI. The CDR3 loop spans 16 amino acids. V lost 8 bases, J lost 0 bases, and 3 bases stayed unmatched. Based on the CDR3 plus reference TRBV2 and TRBJ1-6, the full variable domain is EPEVTQTPSHQVTQMGQEVILRCVPISNHLYFYWYRQILGQKVEFLVSFYNNEISEKSEIFDDQFSVERPDGSNFTLKIRSTKLEDSAMYFCASRDRGSSYNSPLHFGNGTRLTVT.

For this clone: Other DNA sequences in this specimen translate into the identical CDR3. The chain recombines TRBV28 with TRBJ1-5; possible D gene TRBD1, 5 bases. The ends were cut back, 3 bases at V and 1 base at J, with 13 bases in the middle. Germline-derived CDR1 and CDR2 are MDHEN and SYDVKM. The CDR3 sequence is 16 residues long. The chain's CDR3 is CASSFGGGGSNQPQHF. CDR3 coding DNA: TGTGCCAGCAGTTTCGGGGGGGGTGGAAGCAATCAGCCCCAGCATTTT.

The chain couples TRBV5-4 to TRBJ2-1; 7 bases align to TRBD2. In germline, CDR1 is SGHNT, CDR2 YYREEE (reference sequence). This CDR3 has 15 residues. V dropped 1 base and J dropped 9; count of bases not matched to a gene: 10. CDR3 residues: CASSLRGGGGGEQFF. Written as DNA, the CDR3 is TGTGCCAGCAGCTTGAGGGGTGGCGGGGGAGGTGAGCAGTTCTTC.

V usage is TRBV11-3 and J usage is TRBJ2-3; perhaps TRBD1 as D (5 bases). There are 14 residues in the CDR3. The V gene lost 5 bases and the J gene lost 2 bases, with 11 bases spanning the gap. Germline assignment: CDR1 SGHNT and CDR2 YENEEA. The CDR3 sequence: CASSITGNTDTQYF. The CDR3 nucleotides read TGTGCCAGCAGCATCACAGGAAACACAGATACGCAGTATTTT.

The chain links TRBV19 to TRBJ1-3; D perhaps matches TRBD1 (5 bases). The germline gives CDR1 LNHDA, CDR2 SQIVND (reference sequence). With 0 bases removed from V and 3 bases from J, the gap between germline ends came to 12 bases. This CDR3 is built from 16 residues. In DNA form, the CDR3 reads TGTGCCAGTAGTATAGATCACAGGTTCGGTGGAAACACCATATATTTT. Residues: CASSIDHRFGGNTIYF.

The chain recombines TRBV27 with TRBJ2-3; 8 nucleotides line up with TRBD2. V lost 10 bases to trimming and J lost 4 bases; unmatched junction nucleotides: 19. The CDR3 length is 17 residues. Germline lookup yields CDR1 MNHEY and CDR2 SMNVEV (reference sequence). The CDR3 DNA sequence: TGTGCCATCCTCCTCTCCTTCAGCGGGGGTAAGCCAGATACGCAGTATTTT. It codes for CAILLSFSGGKPDTQYF.

The chain employs TRBV6-5 and TRBJ1-2; 9 nucleotides match TRBD1. CDR3 size: 14 residues. V trimming: 0 bases; J trimming: 4 bases; junction bases outside the gene matches: 0. CDR1 and CDR2 from the germline V gene are MNHEY and SVGAGI. DNA for the CDR3: TGTGCCAGCAGTTACTCGGGACAGGGCTATGGCTACACCTTC. Translation: CASSYSGQGYGYTF.

This clone came up a few times. This chain uses TRBV5-6 with TRBJ2-1; D might be TRBD1 (5 bases). The CDR3 consists of 13 residues. From germline, CDR1 is SGHDT and CDR2 YYEEEE. Trimming left V 0 bases short and J 10 bases short, with 11 bases between. This chain's CDR3 is CASSLVGAREQFF. The CDR3 nucleotides are TGTGCCAGCAGCTTGGTAGGGGCAAGGGAGCAGTTCTTC.

The genes are TRBV6-5 and TRBJ1-1; D might be TRBD1 (6 bases). V shed 0 bases and J shed 6 bases, with 17 bases lying between them. CDR3 length: 16 residues. Germline values: CDR1 MNHEY, CDR2 SVGAGI. The CDR3 nucleotides read TGTGCCAGCAGTTACTCGGGGGGGCCTCTCAGCCCTGAAGCTTTCTTT. This gives the protein CASSYSGGPLSPEAFF.